This TCR beta chain was observed in a study of cytomegalovirus exposure and HLA in healthy donors. This clone was counted between two and nine times. The antigen is undetermined. In the PCR, 60 Vbeta and 13 Jbeta primers were used. Assay used: immunoSEQ multiplex PCR; TCRdb lists only in-frame clones, some missing. The repertoire consists of 100,000 to 150,000 clones, with more than 15% occurring once and the leading ten covering about 3%. Study-level results: Across donors, sequencing depth was assumed by presence/absence analyses to be roughly uniform.

CDR3 size: 15 residues. V lost 6 bases to trimming and J lost 4 bases, with 18 bases between them. Germline loops: CDR1 MNHEY, CDR2 SVGAGI. Healthy bone marrow donors formed the donor group. The sequence was collected from a female donor in good health and CMV-seropositive. The sequenced sample was PBMCs. The rearrangement joins TRBV6-5 to TRBJ1-1; weak D call: TRBD1 (6 bases). CDR3 protein: CASSFETGRATEAFF. DNA for the CDR3: TGTGCCAGCAGCTTCGAAACAGGGAGGGCCACTGAAGCTTTCTTT.